Listed below are T cell receptor beta chains from one sample, sequenced in a study of blood T cell repertoires in COVID-19. The protocol was immunoSEQ multiplex PCR, while the TCRdb copy is restricted to in-frame clones and leaves out a portion. Among 60,000 to 95,000 clones, around 67% were seen once, and the ten largest hold approximately 2.4%. The sequenced sample consisted of peripheral blood. These receptors were obtained from a human donor with acute or convalescent COVID-19. The donor label of this sample is uncertain. CDR3s include the opening cysteine and the closing phenylalanine or tryptophan. The D gene is left open where the match is weak. The size of a clone is reported for some rows only, either as once, few or many, or as a class for expanded clones.

j_gene	v_gene	d_gene	len	abundance	CDR3aa	CDR3nt
TRBJ2-1	TRBV27	TRBD2	16	.	CASVRTSGSRSNEQFF	TGTGCCAGCGTGCGGACTAGCGGGAGCAGGAGCAATGAGCAGTTCTTC
TRBJ2-5	TRBV10-2	TRBD1	13	.	CASRGQVQETQYF	TGCGCCAGCAGGGGACAGGTTCAAGAGACCCAGTACTTC
TRBJ1-5	TRBV3-1/TRBV3-2	.	17	few	CASSQDPTGFGNQPQHF	TGTGCCAGCAGCCAAGATCCCACAGGGTTTGGAAATCAGCCCCAGCATTTT
TRBJ1-2	TRBV7-9	.	13	.	CASSGGGQYGYTF	TGTGCCAGCAGCGGTGGGGGCCAGTATGGCTACACCTTC
TRBJ1-6	TRBV2	.	12	.	CASSGDNSPLHF	TGTGCCAGCAGTGGCGATAATTCACCCCTCCACTTT
TRBJ2-5	TRBV7-2	TRBD1	16	.	CASSAGTGGFGETQYF	TGTGCCAGCAGCGCAGGGACAGGGGGATTTGGGGAGACCCAGTACTTC
TRBJ2-1	TRBV5-4	TRBD2	16	.	CASSSKRESTYNEQFF	TGTGCCAGCAGCTCGAAGCGGGAGTCTACCTACAATGAGCAGTTCTTC
TRBJ2-7	TRBV7-9	.	11	.	CASSLYYEQYF	TGTGCCAGCAGCCTATACTACGAGCAGTACTTC
TRBJ2-5	TRBV2	.	11	.	CASRSQETQYF	TGTGCCAGCAGGTCACAAGAGACCCAGTACTTC
TRBJ1-2	TRBV7-8	TRBD1	18	few	CASSTSRRGDRGIGGYTF	TGTGCCAGCAGCACATCCCGCCGGGGGGACAGGGGAATAGGTGGCTACACCTTC
TRBJ2-1	TRBV7-3	.	12	.	CASSFPLGPQFF	TGTGCCAGCAGCTTCCCCCTTGGGCCCCAGTTCTTC
TRBJ2-3	TRBV6-2/TRBV6-3	.	11	.	CASSGSYTQYF	TGTGCCAGCAGCGGCAGTTATACGCAGTATTTT
TRBJ1-5	TRBV18	TRBD1	13	.	CASSSDRGGPQHF	TGTGCCAGCTCATCTGACAGGGGTGGGCCCCAGCATTTT
TRBJ1-2	TRBV24-1	.	14	.	CATSGGGAGYGYTF	TGTGCCACCAGTGGGGGGGGCGCCGGCTATGGCTACACCTTC
TRBJ1-2	TRBV4-1	TRBD1	15	.	CASSQDGQGVVGYTF	TGCGCCAGCAGCCAAGATGGGCAGGGGGTCGTTGGCTACACCTTC
TRBJ2-2	TRBV10-1	TRBD1	12	.	CASSLGQGELFF	TGCGCCAGCAGTCTGGGACAGGGGGAGCTGTTTTTT
TRBJ2-2	TRBV10-3	.	15	.	CAISPGHGSTGELFF	TGTGCCATCAGTCCGGGACATGGGTCGACCGGGGAGCTGTTTTTT
TRBJ1-6	TRBV6-1	.	16	.	CASSDLGRARDSPLHF	TGTGCCAGCAGTGACCTGGGCCGGGCGAGGGATTCACCCCTCCACTTT
TRBJ1-1	TRBV10-3	.	13	.	CATGRGGSTEAFF	TGTGCCACCGGAAGGGGGGGGAGCACTGAAGCTTTCTTT
TRBJ2-1	TRBV5-6	.	12	.	CASSLIGDEQFF	TGTGCCAGCAGCTTGATCGGGGATGAGCAGTTCTTC
TRBJ2-7	TRBV9	TRBD2	15	.	CASSTRRTSVYEQYF	TGTGCCAGCAGCACCCGTAGAACTAGCGTCTACGAGCAGTACTTC
TRBJ2-4	TRBV18	TRBD1	18	once	CASSPKQGALRAKNIQYF	TGTGCCAGCTCACCAAAACAGGGGGCATTGAGAGCCAAAAACATTCAGTACTTC